These 21 T cell receptor beta chains originate from one sample sequenced in a study of CD8 T cells in Susac syndrome. cDNA came from about 0.5 to 1 ug RNA primed by random hexamers. A single record per CDR3 protein comes from TCRdb applying MiXCR to the immunoSEQ multiplex PCR reads. The data hold approximately 80,000 distinct CDR3 sequences, with 91% observed a single time. Sequenced: CD8+ T cells from PBMCs. These receptors came from a human donor with multiple sclerosis.

V is TRBV18 and J is TRBJ2-5, with D tentatively TRBD2 (5 bases). CDR3 size: 13 residues. V was cut by 3 bases and J by 5 bases, with 10 bases left in between. The germline V gene has CDR1 KGHSH and CDR2 LQKENI. CDR3 DNA: TGTGCCAGCTCACCCGCCCCGGGGGAGACCCAGTACTTC. Amino acid sequence: CASSPAPGETQYF. Supplemented by reference TRBV18 and TRBJ2-5, the full variable domain reads NAGVMQNPRHLVRRRGQEARLRCSPMKGHSHVYWYRQLPEEGLKFMVYLQKENIIDESGMPKERFSAEFPKEGPSILRIQQVVRGDSAAYFCASSPAPGETQYFGPGTRLLVL.

The chain is built from TRBV11-2 and TRBJ2-3; D is undetermined. CDR3 size: 17 residues. V was clipped by 0 bases and J by 0 bases, with 13 bases between them. In germline, CDR1 is SGHAT, CDR2 FQNNGV. The CDR3 bases are TGTGCCAGCAGCTTAGAGTCGGGTGGGTTTAGCACAGATACGCAGTATTTT. Its protein product is CASSLESGGFSTDTQYF. The complete variable domain, with remaining parts taken from reference TRBV11-2 and TRBJ2-3, reads EAGVAQSPRYKIIEKRQSVAFWCNPISGHATLYWYQQILGQGPKLLIQFQNNGVVDDSQLPKDRFSAERLKGVDSTLKIQPAKLEDSAVYLCASSLESGGFSTDTQYFGPGTRLTVL.

This clonotype was seen once. V usage is TRBV19 and J usage is TRBJ2-7; D is perhaps TRBD2 (6 bases). The germline V gene encodes CDR1 LNHDA and CDR2 SQIVND (reference sequence). V was clipped by 5 bases and J by 5 bases, with 10 bases between them. The CDR3 totals 12 residues. The CDR3 loop reads CASSPWGDEQYF. CDR3 nucleotides: TGTGCCAGTAGTCCCTGGGGGGACGAGCAGTACTTC.

The CDR3 nucleotides read TGTGCCAGTAGTATTGGACAGGGGGAAGCTTTCTTT. Translated, it gives CASSIGQGEAFF. The chain carries TRBV19 and TRBJ1-1; 9 nucleotides agree with TRBD1. V gave up 3 bases and J gave up 8 bases; unmatched junction bases: 1. Germline lookup yields CDR1 LNHDA and CDR2 SQIVND (reference sequence). The CDR3 is 12 amino acids.

The chain employs TRBV5-1 and TRBJ2-1; 8 positions agree with TRBD2. With 4 bases clipped from V and 2 bases from J, the junction kept 8 bases outside the gene matches. The CDR3 is made up of 16 amino acids. Germline CDR1 is SGHRS and CDR2 is YFSETQ. CDR3 region: CASSITSGMTYNEQFF. The CDR3 region has the DNA TGCGCCAGCAGCATAACTAGCGGAATGACCTACAATGAGCAGTTCTTC.

V is TRBV28 and J is TRBJ1-2, with D possibly TRBD1 on 5 matching bases. V gave up 3 bases and J gave up 4 bases, with 9 bases separating them. The CDR3 is 13 residues long. CDR1 MDHEN and CDR2 SYDVKM come from the germline V gene. Written as DNA, the CDR3 is TGTGCCAGCAGTTTGGAAGGGGCCTATGGCTACACCTTC. The encoded protein is CASSLEGAYGYTF.

In its sample, this clonotype was seen a few times. The CDR3 reads CATSSLGDVDEQFF. The CDR3, as DNA: TGTGCCACCAGTTCTCTAGGGGATGTCGATGAGCAGTTCTTC. The V and J genes are TRBV24-1 and TRBJ2-1, with D possibly TRBD1 on 5 matching bases. Germline lookup yields CDR1 KGHDR and CDR2 SFDVKD. V was cut by 6 bases and J by 8 bases, with 16 bases left in between. The CDR3 extends over 14 amino acids.

This chain connects TRBV6-6 to TRBJ2-3, with a possible D match to TRBD2 (5 bases). The CDR3 runs to 15 residues. The ends were cut back, 0 bases at V and 6 bases at J, with 13 bases in the middle. Germline V gene sequence: CDR1 MNHNY, CDR2 SVGAGI (reference sequence). The CDR3 DNA sequence: TGTGCCAGCAGTTACTCGGACTCCAGAGCTGATACGCAGTATTTT. This encodes CASSYSDSRADTQYF.

The gene calls are TRBV9 and TRBJ1-3; TRBD1 agrees at 7 bases. The V and J ends lost 3 bases and 4 bases, in that order; junction bases with no gene match: 7. Germline V gene sequence: CDR1 SGDLS, CDR2 YYNGEE. CDR3 length: 15 amino acids. The CDR3 loop reads CASSGLGQPGNTIYF. In nucleotides, the CDR3 is TGTGCCAGCAGCGGACTGGGACAGCCGGGAAACACCATATATTTT.

V is TRBV27 and J is TRBJ1-3; D is possibly TRBD1 (5 bases). Deletions cut 6 bases from V and 3 bases from J, with 12 bases between. The CDR3 has 14 amino acids. Germline lookup yields CDR1 MNHEY and CDR2 SMNVEV (reference sequence). CDR3 coding DNA: TGTGCCAGCAGCCAGGACATAGGTGGAAACACCATATATTTT. Residues: CASSQDIGGNTIYF.

The V call is TRBV24-1, the J call TRBJ2-2; the D call may be TRBD1 or TRBD2 (5 bases each). The CDR3 is 11 residues long. The V end was cut by 7 bases, the J end by 6 bases, with 5 bases between. Germline CDR1 KGHDR, CDR2 SFDVKD. The CDR3 DNA is TGTGCCACCAGGGGGGCCGGGGAGCTGTTTTTT. The encoded protein is CATRGAGELFF.

The rearrangement joins TRBV19 to TRBJ1-2; D is undetermined. Germline CDR1 and CDR2: LNHDA and SQIVND (reference sequence). Trimming took 5 bases from V and 6 from J, leaving 13 bases between them. The CDR3 consists of 13 residues. The DNA of the CDR3 is TGTGCCAGTAGTGGAACCGGTGGGCATGGCTACACCTTC. Protein product: CASSGTGGHGYTF.

The table lists this clonotype with a few counts. The chain carries TRBV5-1 and TRBJ2-7, with TRBD1 matching over 8 bases. This CDR3 is 15 amino acids long. J was trimmed by 4 bases and V by 4 bases; bases with no gene match: 10. The V gene's germline CDR1 is SGHRS and CDR2 YFSETQ. CDR3 coding DNA: TGCGCCAGCAGCCCAGGGGGCCAAGGGGTATACGAGCAGTACTTC. This encodes CASSPGGQGVYEQYF.

This chain uses TRBV7-9 with TRBJ2-1; a possible D gene is TRBD1 (5 bases). This CDR3 spans 11 amino acids. Germline lookup yields CDR1 SEHNR and CDR2 FQNEAQ (reference sequence). Trimming removed 5 bases at V and 9 bases at J, with 8 bases between. Here the CDR3 DNA reads TGTGCCAGCAGCGTGGACACTGAGCAGTTCTTC. It is translated as CASSVDTEQFF.

The chain couples TRBV12-3 or TRBV12-4 to TRBJ1-2; TRBD1 might be the D (5 bases). The CDR3 length is 14 residues. V lost 7 bases and J lost 7, with 19 bases in between. As DNA, the CDR3 is TGTGCCAGCAAAGAAAGGGGTCCTCCGGCTGGCTACACCTTC. Protein: CASKERGPPAGYTF.

The rearrangement uses TRBV7-6 and TRBJ2-5; 12 nucleotides match TRBD2. The CDR3 totals 14 residues. Germline assignment: CDR1 SGHVS and CDR2 FNYEAQ. Germline trimming cut 11 bases from V and 5 bases from J; bases unmatched to any gene: 9. DNA for the CDR3: TGTGCCGGGACTAGCGGGTCGGCAGGGGAGACCCAGTACTTC. This codes for CAGTSGSAGETQYF.

This clonotype was recorded once. The chain has TRBV28 and TRBJ2-5; tentatively, D is TRBD2 (5 bases). The CDR3 has 14 amino acids. Germline lookup yields CDR1 MDHEN and CDR2 SYDVKM. Trimming removed 7 bases from V and 2 bases from J, with 14 bases in between. The CDR3 spells CASTSRGSQETQYF. CDR3 nucleotide sequence: TGTGCCAGCACGTCGCGAGGGAGTCAAGAGACCCAGTACTTC.

As DNA, the CDR3 is TGTGCCAGCAGCCCCTCATCTAGGGCTAGTTTGGATACGCAGTATTTT. Translation gives CASSPSSRASLDTQYF. The chain links TRBV12-3 or TRBV12-4 to TRBJ2-3, with no clear D. The CDR3 extends over 16 amino acids. V gave up 6 bases and J gave up 6 bases, with 22 bases separating them.

The V and J genes are TRBV4-3 and TRBJ2-1; tentative D call: TRBD2 (5 bases). The CDR3 has 16 residues. CDR1 and CDR2 (germline): LGHNA, YSLEER. With 1 base removed from V and 11 bases from J, the gap between germline ends came to 21 bases. As DNA, the CDR3 is TGCGCCAGCAGCCAAGCCGCCGGGCCTCCTCACGGGAAGCAGTTCTTC. As protein: CASSQAAGPPHGKQFF.

The chain uses TRBV12-3 or TRBV12-4 and TRBJ2-7; a possible D gene is TRBD1 (5 bases). V was shortened by 5 bases and J by 6 bases, with 8 bases between the two germline ends. CDR3 length equals 11 residues. In DNA, the CDR3 is TGTGCCAGCAGTCAGGGTTCCGAGCAGTACTTC. It specifies CASSQGSEQYF.

This clonotype is a singleton in its sample. The gene calls are TRBV27 and TRBJ2-3, with 11 bases identical to TRBD2. The germline gives CDR1 MNHEY, CDR2 SMNVEV (reference sequence). The CDR3 totals 15 residues. The ends lost 8 bases at V and 1 base at J; junction bases unmatched: 5. The DNA for the CDR3 is TGTGCCAGCGTAGCGGGAGGGCTGGGCACAGATACGCAGTATTTT. Amino acids: CASVAGGLGTDTQYF.